This TCR beta chain was found in a study of blood T cell repertoires in COVID-19. Study summary: Acute and convalescent COVID-19 samples came from the United States, Italy and Spain. T cells, B-cell-depleted T cells, or PBMCs supplied cDNA or gDNA.

V was clipped by 6 bases and J by 7 bases, with 18 bases between them. This CDR3 comprises 14 residues. Germline values: CDR1 LGHNA, CDR2 YSLEER. Sequenced by immunoSEQ multiplex PCR; TCRdb stores in-frame clones only, minus some. The table shows about 300,000 clones, with 89% occurring only once. The sequencing input was peripheral blood. The chain has TRBV4-3 and TRBJ1-2; D remains unclear. The TCR was taken from a man aged 18 to 35 who had recovered from COVID-19. The CDR3 sequence is CASSPAGSGGGYTF. The CDR3 DNA follows: TGCGCCAGCAGTCCTGCGGGGAGTGGTGGTGGCTACACCTTC.